Below, one T cell receptor (beta chain) is given with its context. This sample was included in a study of T cell changes during pregnancy in multiple sclerosis. Measured with immunoSEQ multiplex PCR; TCRdb has only the in-frame clones, and not every one. Among 40,000 to 50,000 clones listed, around 92% were seen once. The CDR3 runs to 13 residues. The ends were cut back, 2 bases at V and 6 bases at J, with 10 bases in the middle. Germline CDR1 reads MNHEY; CDR2 reads SVGAGI. The sequence was collected from a female donor in good health, enrolled as a control in a pregnancy study. The V call is TRBV6-5, the J call TRBJ1-2; no reliable D call. Material: CD4+ T cells from peripheral blood mononuclear cells, obtained after pregnancy. CDR3 sequence: CASSYERADGYTF. CDR3 sequence (DNA): TGTGCCAGCAGTTACGAGAGGGCGGATGGCTACACCTTC.